This T cell receptor (beta chain) is from a study of ipilimumab plus nivolumab after autologous stem cell transplantation. This table comes from immunoSEQ multiplex PCR, and its TCRdb copy is limited to in-frame clones, with some not included. The sample holds 17,000 or so clones, over 60% seen once. The CDR3 contains 15 residues. Unmatched junction bases numbered 1, after V lost 2 bases and J lost 1 base. Looked up from germline, CDR1 is SGHNT and CDR2 is YYREEE (reference sequence). This chain joins TRBV5-4 and TRBJ2-7, with 12 bases fitting TRBD2. The TCR sequence derives from a male donor with diffuse large B-cell lymphoma. This specimen consisted of PBMCs, obtained in a trial of ipilimumab plus nivolumab as post-transplant consolidation. CDR3 protein: CASSLGLAGSYEQYF. CDR3 in DNA: TGTGCCAGCAGCTTAGGACTAGCGGGATCCTACGAGCAGTACTTC.